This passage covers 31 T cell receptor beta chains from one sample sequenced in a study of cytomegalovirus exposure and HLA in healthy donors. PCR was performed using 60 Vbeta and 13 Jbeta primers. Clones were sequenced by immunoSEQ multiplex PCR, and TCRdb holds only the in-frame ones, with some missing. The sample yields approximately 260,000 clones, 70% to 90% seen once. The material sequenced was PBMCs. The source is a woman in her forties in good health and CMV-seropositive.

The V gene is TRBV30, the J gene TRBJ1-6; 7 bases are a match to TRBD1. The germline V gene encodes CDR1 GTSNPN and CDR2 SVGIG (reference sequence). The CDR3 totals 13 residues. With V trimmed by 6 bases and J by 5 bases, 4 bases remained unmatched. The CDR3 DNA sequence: TGTGCCTGTGGACAGGTGGATAATTCACCCCTCCACTTT. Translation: CACGQVDNSPLHF.

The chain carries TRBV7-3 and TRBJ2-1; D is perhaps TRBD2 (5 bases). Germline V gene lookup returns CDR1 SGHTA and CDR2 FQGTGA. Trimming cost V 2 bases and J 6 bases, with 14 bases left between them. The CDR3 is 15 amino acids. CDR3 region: CASSLEGWRSNEQFF. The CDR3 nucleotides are TGTGCCAGCAGCTTAGAAGGATGGAGGTCCAATGAGCAGTTCTTC.

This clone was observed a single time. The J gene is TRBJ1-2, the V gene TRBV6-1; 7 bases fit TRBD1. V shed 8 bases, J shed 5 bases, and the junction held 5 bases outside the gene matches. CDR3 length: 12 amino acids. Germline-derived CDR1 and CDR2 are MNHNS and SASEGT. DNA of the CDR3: TGTGCCAGCCACGGGACAGAATATGGCTACACCTTC. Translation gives CASHGTEYGYTF.

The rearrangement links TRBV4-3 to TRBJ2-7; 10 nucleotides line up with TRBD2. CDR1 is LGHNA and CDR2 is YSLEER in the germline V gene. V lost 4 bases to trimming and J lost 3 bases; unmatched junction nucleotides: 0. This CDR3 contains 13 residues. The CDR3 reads CASSRTSGYEQYF. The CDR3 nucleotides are TGCGCCAGCAGCCGGACTAGCGGCTACGAGCAGTACTTC.

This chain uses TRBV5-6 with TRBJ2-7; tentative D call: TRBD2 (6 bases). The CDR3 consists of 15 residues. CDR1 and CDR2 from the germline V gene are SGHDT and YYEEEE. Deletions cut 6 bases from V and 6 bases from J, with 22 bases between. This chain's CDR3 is CASTLNGGTALEQYF. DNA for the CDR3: TGTGCCAGCACCCTTAATGGGGGGACGGCCCTCGAGCAGTACTTC.

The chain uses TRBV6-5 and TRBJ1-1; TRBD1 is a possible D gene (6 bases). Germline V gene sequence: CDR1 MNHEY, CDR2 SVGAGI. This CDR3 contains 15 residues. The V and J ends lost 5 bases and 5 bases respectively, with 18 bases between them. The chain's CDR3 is CASSPPRGARTEAFF. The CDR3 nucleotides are TGTGCCAGCAGTCCCCCCCGGGGGGCGAGAACTGAAGCTTTCTTT.

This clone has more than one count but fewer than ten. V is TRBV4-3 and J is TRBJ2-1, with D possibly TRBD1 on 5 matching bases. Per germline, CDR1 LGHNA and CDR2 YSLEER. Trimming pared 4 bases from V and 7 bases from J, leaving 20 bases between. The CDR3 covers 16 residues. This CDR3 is CASSLEGAGNGNEQFF. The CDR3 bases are TGCGCCAGCAGCCTAGAAGGGGCAGGGAATGGGAATGAGCAGTTCTTC.

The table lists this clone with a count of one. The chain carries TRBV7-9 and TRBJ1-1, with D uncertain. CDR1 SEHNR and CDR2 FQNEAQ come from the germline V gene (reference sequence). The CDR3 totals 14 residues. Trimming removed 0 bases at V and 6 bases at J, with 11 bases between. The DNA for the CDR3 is TGTGCCAGCAGCTTAGCCCAGGCCGGCGCTGAAGCTTTCTTT. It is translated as CASSLAQAGAEAFF.

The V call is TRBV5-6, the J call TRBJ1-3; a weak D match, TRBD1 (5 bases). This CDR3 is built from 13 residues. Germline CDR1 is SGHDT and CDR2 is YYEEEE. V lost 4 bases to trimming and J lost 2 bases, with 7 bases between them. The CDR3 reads CASSPDTGNTIYF. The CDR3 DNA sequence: TGTGCCAGCAGCCCGGACACTGGAAACACCATATATTTT.

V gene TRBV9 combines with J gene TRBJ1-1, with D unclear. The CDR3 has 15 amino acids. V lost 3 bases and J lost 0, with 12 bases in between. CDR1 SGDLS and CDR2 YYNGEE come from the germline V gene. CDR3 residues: CASSEYSFMNTEAFF. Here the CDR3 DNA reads TGTGCCAGCAGCGAATACAGTTTCATGAACACTGAAGCTTTCTTT.

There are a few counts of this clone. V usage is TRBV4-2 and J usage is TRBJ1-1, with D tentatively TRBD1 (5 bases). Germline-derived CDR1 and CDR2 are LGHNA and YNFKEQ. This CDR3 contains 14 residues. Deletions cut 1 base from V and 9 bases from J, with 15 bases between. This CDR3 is CASSQALPRGQAFF. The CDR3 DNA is TGTGCCAGCAGCCAAGCCCTCCCGCGGGGACAAGCTTTCTTT.

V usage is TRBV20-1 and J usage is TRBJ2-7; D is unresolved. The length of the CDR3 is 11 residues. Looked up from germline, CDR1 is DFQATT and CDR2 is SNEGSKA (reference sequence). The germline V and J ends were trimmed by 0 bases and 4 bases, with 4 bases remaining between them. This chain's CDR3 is CSARDYYEQYF. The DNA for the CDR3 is TGCAGTGCTAGAGATTATTACGAGCAGTACTTC.

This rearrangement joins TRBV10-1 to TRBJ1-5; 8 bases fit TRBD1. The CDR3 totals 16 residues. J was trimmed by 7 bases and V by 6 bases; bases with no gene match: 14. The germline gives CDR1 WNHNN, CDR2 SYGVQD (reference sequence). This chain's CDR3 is CASSYHRTGSDQPQHF. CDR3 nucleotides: TGCGCCAGCAGCTACCACCGGACAGGGAGTGACCAGCCCCAGCATTTT.

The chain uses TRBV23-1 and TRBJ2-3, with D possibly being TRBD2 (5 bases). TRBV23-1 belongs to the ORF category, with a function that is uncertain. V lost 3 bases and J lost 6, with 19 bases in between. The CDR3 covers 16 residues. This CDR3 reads CASSQSVAPAADTQYF. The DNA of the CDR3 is TGCGCCAGCAGTCAGTCCGTAGCGCCGGCGGCGGATACGCAGTATTTT.

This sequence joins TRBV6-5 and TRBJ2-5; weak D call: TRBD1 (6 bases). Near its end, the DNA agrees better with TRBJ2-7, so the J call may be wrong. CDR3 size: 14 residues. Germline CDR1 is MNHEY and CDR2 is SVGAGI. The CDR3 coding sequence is TGTGCCAGCAGTTACGTAGGAACAGGGCCCGAGCAGTACTTC. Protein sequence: CASSYVGTGPEQYF.

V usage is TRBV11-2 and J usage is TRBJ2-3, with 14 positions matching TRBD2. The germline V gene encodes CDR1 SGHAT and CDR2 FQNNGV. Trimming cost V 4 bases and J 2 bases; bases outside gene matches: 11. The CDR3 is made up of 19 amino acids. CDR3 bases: TGTGCCAGCAGCTCGGGACTAGCGGGAGTATTGGGTTACACAGATACGCAGTATTTT. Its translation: CASSSGLAGVLGYTDTQYF.

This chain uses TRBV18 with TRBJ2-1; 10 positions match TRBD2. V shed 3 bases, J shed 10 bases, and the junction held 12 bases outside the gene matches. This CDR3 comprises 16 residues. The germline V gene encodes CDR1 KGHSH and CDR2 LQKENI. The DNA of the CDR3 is TGTGCCAGCTCACCTAATCCTAGCGGGAGCGCAAGGGAGCAGTTCTTC. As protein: CASSPNPSGSAREQFF.

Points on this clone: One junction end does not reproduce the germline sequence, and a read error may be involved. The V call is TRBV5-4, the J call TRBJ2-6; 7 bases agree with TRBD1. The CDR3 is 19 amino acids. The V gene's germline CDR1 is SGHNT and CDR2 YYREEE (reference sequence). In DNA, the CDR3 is TGTGCCAGCAGCAAGGGGTTCCGGGACAGTAACTCTGGGGCCAACGGCCTGACTTTC. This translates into CASSKGFRDSNSGANGLTF.

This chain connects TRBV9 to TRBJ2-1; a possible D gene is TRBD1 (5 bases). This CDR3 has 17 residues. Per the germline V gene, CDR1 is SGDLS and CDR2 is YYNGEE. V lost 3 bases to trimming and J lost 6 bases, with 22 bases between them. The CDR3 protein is CASSARPGRTDLNEQFF. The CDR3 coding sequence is TGTGCCAGCAGCGCCCGCCCAGGGCGGACCGACCTCAATGAGCAGTTCTTC.

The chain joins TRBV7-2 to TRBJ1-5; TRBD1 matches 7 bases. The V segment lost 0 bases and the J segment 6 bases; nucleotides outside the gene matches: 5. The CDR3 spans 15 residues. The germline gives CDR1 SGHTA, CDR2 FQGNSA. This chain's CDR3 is CASSLAGGGFQPQHF. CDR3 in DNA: TGTGCCAGCAGCTTAGCAGGGGGCGGGTTTCAGCCCCAGCATTTT.

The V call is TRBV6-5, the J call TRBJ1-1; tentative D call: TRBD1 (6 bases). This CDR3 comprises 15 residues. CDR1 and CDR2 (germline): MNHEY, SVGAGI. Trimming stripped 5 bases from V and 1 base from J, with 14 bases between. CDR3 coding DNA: TGTGCCAGCAGTCCGTTTGGACAGTCGAACACTGAAGCTTTCTTT. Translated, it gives CASSPFGQSNTEAFF.

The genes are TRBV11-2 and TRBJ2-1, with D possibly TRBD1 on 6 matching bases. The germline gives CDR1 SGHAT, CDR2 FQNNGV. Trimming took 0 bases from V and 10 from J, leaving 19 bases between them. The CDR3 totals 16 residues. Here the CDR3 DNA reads TGTGCCAGCAGCTTAGATAGTACCCTCACGGGGACAGAGCAGTTCTTC. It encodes CASSLDSTLTGTEQFF.

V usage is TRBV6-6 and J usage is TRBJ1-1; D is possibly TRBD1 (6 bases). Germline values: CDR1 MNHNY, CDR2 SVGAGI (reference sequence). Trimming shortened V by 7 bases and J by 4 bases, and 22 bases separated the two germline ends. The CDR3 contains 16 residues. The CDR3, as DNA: TGTGCCAGCACGCTAGACACCGGGACAAGGATCACTGAAGCTTTCTTT. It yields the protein CASTLDTGTRITEAFF.

The CDR3 nucleotides read TGTGCCAGTAGACGGGAGGCCCGTTCCTACGAGCAGTACTTC. This encodes CASRREARSYEQYF. V usage is TRBV19 and J usage is TRBJ2-7, with 7 bases matching TRBD2. Germline assignment: CDR1 LNHDA and CDR2 SQIVND (reference sequence). CDR3 size: 14 residues. V lost 6 bases to trimming and J lost 1 base; unmatched junction nucleotides: 6.

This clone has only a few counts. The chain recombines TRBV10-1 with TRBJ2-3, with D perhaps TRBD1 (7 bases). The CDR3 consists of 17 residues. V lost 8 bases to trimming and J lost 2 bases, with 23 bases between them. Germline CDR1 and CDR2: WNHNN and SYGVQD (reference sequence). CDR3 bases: TGCGCCAGCGGGACGGACTACAGGGGATCGGCCACAGATACGCAGTATTTT. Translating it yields CASGTDYRGSATDTQYF.

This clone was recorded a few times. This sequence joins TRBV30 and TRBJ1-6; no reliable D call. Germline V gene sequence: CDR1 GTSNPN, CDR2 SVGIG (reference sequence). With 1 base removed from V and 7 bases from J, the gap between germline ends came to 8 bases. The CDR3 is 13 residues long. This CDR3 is CAWSDLWNSPLHF. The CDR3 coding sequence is TGTGCCTGGAGTGATCTATGGAATTCACCCCTCCACTTT.

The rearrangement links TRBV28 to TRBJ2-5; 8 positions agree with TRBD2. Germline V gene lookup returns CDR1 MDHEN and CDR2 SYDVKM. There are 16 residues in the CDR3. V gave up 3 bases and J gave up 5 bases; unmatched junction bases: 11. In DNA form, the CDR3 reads TGTGCCAGCAGTTTCCTAGCGGGCCTAGGGGCTGAGACCCAGTACTTC. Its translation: CASSFLAGLGAETQYF.

The CDR3 DNA reads as TGTGCCAGCAGCCTATACGCGGGCTTCTATGGCTACACCTTC. It encodes CASSLYAGFYGYTF. The chain recombines TRBV5-6 with TRBJ1-2; no reliable D call. CDR1 and CDR2 (germline): SGHDT, YYEEEE. The CDR3 has 14 amino acids. Trimming took 4 bases from V and 4 from J, leaving 14 bases between them.

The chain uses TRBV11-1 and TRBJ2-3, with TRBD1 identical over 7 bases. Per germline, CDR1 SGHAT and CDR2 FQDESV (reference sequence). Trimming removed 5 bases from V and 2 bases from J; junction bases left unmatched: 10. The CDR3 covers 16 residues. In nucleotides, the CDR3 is TGTGCCAGCAGCCCCAGGGGACAGCTTCTCACAGATACGCAGTATTTT. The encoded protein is CASSPRGQLLTDTQYF.

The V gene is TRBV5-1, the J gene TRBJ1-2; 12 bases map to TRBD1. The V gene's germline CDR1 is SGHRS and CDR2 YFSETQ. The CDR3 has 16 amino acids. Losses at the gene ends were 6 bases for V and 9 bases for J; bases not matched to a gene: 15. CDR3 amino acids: CASTDHPGQGATSYTF. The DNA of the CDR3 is TGCGCCAGCACCGACCACCCGGGACAGGGGGCCACGAGCTACACCTTC.

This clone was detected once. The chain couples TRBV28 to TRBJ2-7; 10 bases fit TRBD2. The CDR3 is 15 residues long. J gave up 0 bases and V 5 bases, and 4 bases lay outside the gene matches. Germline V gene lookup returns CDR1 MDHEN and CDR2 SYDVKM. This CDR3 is CASSLAGARSYEQYF. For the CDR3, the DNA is TGTGCCAGCAGTCTAGCGGGAGCCCGCTCCTACGAGCAGTACTTC.